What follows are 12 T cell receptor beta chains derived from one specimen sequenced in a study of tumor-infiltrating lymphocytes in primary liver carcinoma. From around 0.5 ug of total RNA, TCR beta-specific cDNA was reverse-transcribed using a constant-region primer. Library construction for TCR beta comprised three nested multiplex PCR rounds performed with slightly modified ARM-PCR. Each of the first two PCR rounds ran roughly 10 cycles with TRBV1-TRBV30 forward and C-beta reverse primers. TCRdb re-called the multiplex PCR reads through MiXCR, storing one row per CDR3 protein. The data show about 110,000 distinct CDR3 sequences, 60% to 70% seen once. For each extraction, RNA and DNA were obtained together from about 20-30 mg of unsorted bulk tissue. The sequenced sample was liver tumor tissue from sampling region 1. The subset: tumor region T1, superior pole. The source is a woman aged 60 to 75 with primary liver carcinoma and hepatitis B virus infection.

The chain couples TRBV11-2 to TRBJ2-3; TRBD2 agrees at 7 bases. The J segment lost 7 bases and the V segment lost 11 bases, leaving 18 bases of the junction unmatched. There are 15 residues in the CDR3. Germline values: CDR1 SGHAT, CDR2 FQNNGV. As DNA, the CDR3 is TGTGCCGGTAGCGTCGAGCGGGGCCGACTCTATACGCAGTATTTT. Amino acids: CAGSVERGRLYTQYF. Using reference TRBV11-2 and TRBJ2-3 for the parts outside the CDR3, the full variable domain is EAGVAQSPRYKIIEKRQSVAFWCNPISGHATLYWYQQILGQGPKLLIQFQNNGVVDDSQLPKDRFSAERLKGVDSTLKIQPAKLEDSAVYLCAGSVERGRLYTQYFGPGTRLTVL.

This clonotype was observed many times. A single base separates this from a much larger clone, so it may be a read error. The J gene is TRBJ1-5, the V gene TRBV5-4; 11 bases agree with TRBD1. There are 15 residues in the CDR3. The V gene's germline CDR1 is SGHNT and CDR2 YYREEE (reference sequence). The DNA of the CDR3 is TGTGCCAGCAGCTTGGGGACAGGGGGCAACCAGCCCCGGCATTTT. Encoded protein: CASSLGTGGNQPRHF.

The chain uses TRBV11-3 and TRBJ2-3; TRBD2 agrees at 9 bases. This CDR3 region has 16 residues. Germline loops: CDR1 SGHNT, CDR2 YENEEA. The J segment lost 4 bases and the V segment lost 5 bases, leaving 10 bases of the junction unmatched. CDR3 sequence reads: CASSLPTSGGADTQYF. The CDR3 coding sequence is TGTGCCAGCAGCCTGCCGACTAGCGGAGGCGCAGATACGCAGTATTTT.

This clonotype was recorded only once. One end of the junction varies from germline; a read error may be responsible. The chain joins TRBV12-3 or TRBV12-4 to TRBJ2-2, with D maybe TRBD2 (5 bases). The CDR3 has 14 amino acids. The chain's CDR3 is CASSLGAGTGELFF. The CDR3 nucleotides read TGCGCCAGCAGTTTAGGCGCGGGCACCGGGGAGCTGTTTTTT.

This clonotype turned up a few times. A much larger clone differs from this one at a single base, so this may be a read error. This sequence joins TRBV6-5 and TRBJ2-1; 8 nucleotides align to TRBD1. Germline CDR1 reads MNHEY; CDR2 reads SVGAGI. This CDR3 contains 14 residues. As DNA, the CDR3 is TGTGCCAGCTTCCGGGACAGGTCCTACAATGAGCAGATCTTC. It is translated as CASFRDRSYNEQIF.

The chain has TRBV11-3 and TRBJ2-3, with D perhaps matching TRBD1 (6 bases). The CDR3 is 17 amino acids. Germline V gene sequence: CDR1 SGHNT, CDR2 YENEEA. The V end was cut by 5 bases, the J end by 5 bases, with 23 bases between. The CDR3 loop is CASSRDPQGSGVDTQYF. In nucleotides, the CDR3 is TGTGCCAGCAGCCGAGATCCACAGGGTTCTGGCGTAGATACGCAGTATTTT.

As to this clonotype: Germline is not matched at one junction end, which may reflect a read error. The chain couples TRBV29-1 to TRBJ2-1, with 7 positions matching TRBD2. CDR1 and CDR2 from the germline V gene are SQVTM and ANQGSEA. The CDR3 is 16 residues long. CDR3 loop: CNIIDPAGANYNKQFF. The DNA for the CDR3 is TGCAACATCATTGACCCGGCGGGAGCGAACTACAATAAGCAGTTCTTC.

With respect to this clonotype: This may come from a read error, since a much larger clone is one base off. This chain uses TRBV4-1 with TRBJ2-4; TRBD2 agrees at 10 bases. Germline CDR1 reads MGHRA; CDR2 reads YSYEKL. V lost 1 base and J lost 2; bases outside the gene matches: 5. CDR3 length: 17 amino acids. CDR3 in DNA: TGCGCCAGCAGCCAAGGAGCGGGAGGGGTAACCAAAAACATTCAGTACTTC. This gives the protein CASSQGAGGVTKNIQYF.

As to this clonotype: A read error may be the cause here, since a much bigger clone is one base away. CDR3 sequence reads: CASTQVGSEQYF. CDR3 nucleotides: TGCGCCAGCACCCAAGTAGGCTCCGAGCAGTACTTC. V usage is TRBV4-1 and J usage is TRBJ2-7; no reliable D call. Germline values: CDR1 MGHRA, CDR2 YSYEKL. The CDR3 is made up of 12 amino acids.

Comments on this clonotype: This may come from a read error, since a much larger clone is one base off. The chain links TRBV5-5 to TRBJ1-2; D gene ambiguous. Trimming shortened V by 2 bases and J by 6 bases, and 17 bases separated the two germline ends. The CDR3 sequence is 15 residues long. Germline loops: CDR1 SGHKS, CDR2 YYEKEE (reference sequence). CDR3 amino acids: CASSFSGGIRDGYTF. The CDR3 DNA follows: TGTGCCAGCAGCTTCTCGGGCGGGATTCGGGATGGCTACACCTTC.

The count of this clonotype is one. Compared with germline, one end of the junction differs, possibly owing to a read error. Here the CDR3 DNA reads TGTGCCACCAGCTTAGGTGGGGGCGAGGCCTACGAGCAGTACTTC. Its protein product is CATSLGGGEAYEQYF. V is TRBV11-2 and J is TRBJ2-7; D possibly corresponds to TRBD1 (6 bases). Germline CDR1 is SGHAT and CDR2 is FQNNGV. This CDR3 is 15 amino acids long.

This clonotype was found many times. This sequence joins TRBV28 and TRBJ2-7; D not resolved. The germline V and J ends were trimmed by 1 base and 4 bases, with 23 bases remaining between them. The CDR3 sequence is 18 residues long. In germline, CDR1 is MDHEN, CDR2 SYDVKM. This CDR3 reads CASSLSQVGWGRSYEQYF. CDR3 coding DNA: TGTGCCAGCAGTTTATCTCAAGTCGGATGGGGTAGAAGTTACGAGCAGTACTTC.